This entry is about one T cell receptor (beta chain). What it binds is unknown. PCR amplification relied on 60 Vbeta primers (plus 13 Jbeta primers). TCRdb's copy holds only in-frame clones and misses some; the assay was immunoSEQ multiplex PCR. Among about 150,000 clones listed, 70% to 85% were seen once. All donors participated as healthy donors of bone marrow. The data originate from a study of cytomegalovirus exposure and HLA in healthy donors. Study-wide points: The authors excluded some V segments, including TRBV6-2 and TRBV6-3, as indistinguishable. Most likely, a cluster of highly shared sequence variants arose as a sequencing artifact. Available immune exposure information covered CMV serostatus only.

Trimming stripped 0 bases from V and 4 bases from J, with 14 bases between. The germline gives CDR1 SGHVS, CDR2 FQNEAQ. CDR3 length: 16 amino acids. The receptor's source is a male donor in good health and CMV-seronegative. Sequenced: PBMCs. The chain uses TRBV7-8 and TRBJ2-3; D perhaps matches TRBD2 (6 bases). The CDR3 sequence: CASSLAQSRGADTQYF. In nucleotides, the CDR3 is TGTGCCAGCAGCTTAGCGCAGTCGCGGGGTGCAGATACGCAGTATTTT.